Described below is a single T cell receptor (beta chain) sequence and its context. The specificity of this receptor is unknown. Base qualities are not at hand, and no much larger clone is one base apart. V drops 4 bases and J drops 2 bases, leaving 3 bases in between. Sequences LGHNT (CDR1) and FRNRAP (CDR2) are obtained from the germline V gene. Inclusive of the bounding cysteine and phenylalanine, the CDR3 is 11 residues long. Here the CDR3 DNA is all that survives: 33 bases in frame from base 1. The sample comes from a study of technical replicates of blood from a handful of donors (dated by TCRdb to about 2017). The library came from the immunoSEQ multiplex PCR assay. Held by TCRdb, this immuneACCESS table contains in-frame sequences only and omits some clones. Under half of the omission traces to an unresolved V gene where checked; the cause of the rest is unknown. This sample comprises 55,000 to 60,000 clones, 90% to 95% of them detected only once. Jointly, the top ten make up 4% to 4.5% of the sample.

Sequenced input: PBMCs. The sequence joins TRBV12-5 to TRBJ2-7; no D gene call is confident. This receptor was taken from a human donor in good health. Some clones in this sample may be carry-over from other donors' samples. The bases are TGTGCTAGTGGTTCAGCCTACGAGCAGTACTTC. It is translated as CASGSAYEQYF. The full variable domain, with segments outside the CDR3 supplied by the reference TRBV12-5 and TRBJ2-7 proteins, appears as DARVTQTPRHKVTEMGQEVTMRCQPILGHNTVFWYRQTMMQGLELLAYFRNRAPLDDSGMPKDRFSAEMPDATLATLKIQPSEPRDSAVYFCASGSAYEQYFGPGTRLTVT.